This T cell receptor (beta chain) was documented in a study of T cells after yellow fever vaccination. Study-wide points: Shared CD4/CD8 clonotypes were a small share, likely from convergent recombination. Secondary responses were weaker yet peaked faster, day 5 versus 15.

Note on this clonotype: Its antigen is unidentified.

Germline V gene data show CDR1 as SGHTA and CDR2 as FQGNSA. The CDR3 spans 12 residues. V was trimmed by 3 bases and J by 9 bases, leaving 11 bases between them. TCRdb recomputed calls from the 5' RACE reads with MiXCR, one row per CDR3 protein. The data show 450,000 to 550,000 distinct CDR3 sequences, 20% to 25% seen once. Specimen: PBMCs, collected less than 25 days after the first yellow fever vaccination. The chain links TRBV7-2 to TRBJ1-1; D possibly corresponds to TRBD1 (5 bases). The sequence came from a man younger than 35 who received the YFV17D yellow fever vaccine. The CDR3 nucleotides are TGTGCCAGCAGCTTGGCGGGGACCAAAGCTTTCTTT. Residues: CASSLAGTKAFF.